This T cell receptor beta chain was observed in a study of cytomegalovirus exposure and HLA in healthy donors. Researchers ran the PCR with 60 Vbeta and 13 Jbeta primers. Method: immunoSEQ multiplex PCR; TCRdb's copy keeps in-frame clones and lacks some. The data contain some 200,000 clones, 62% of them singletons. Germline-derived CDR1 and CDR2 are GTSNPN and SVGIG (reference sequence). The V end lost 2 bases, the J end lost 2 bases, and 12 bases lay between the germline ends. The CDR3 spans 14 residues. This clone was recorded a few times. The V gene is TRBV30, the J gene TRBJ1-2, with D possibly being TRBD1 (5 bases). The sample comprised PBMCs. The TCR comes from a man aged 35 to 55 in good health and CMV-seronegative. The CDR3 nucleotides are TGTGCCTGGAGTCCACAGGCCCCAAACTATGGCTACACCTTC. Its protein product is CAWSPQAPNYGYTF.